This T cell receptor (beta chain) was captured by sequencing in a study of Ad26.COV2.S vaccination and SARS-CoV-2 variants. Generated by immunoSEQ multiplex PCR, the TCRdb table keeps only in-frame clones and is missing some. The table lists around 300,000 clones, less than 90% of them singletons. V gave up 2 bases and J gave up 5 bases, with 19 bases separating them. The CDR3 runs 17 residues. Germline V lookup: CDR1 MNHEY, CDR2 SVGEGT. Treatment specified: 19 received Ad26.COV2.S at low or high dose, single or two shots; roughly five received placebo; per-sample allocation not given. The study sampled participants on day 63 after the first vaccine or placebo injection. It was an adult aged 18-55 years in Boston who was the donor.

V is TRBV6-2 or TRBV6-3 and J is TRBJ2-1; D possibly corresponds to TRBD2 (6 bases). This clonotype was obtained from a person between 18 and 60 years old who received the Ad26.COV2.S COVID-19 vaccine or a placebo. The sample here was peripheral blood, taken in a trial of Ad26.COV2.S vaccine versus placebo. CDR3 nucleotide sequence: TGTGCCAGCAGTTACAACCGACTAGTGGGATCAAACAATGAGCAGTTCTTC. Translated: CASSYNRLVGSNNEQFF.